This T cell receptor (beta chain) was sequenced during a study of blood T cell repertoires in COVID-19. Study-level information: The origin of the acute and convalescent COVID-19 samples was the United States, Italy and Spain. The cDNA or gDNA used as material had been derived from T cells, B-cell-depleted T cells, or PBMCs.

In the original workflow: Reference gene primers were amplified, and this amplification served to estimate nucleated cell counts. Profiled with immunoSEQ multiplex PCR; TCRdb holds only in-frame clones, not every one. That table is the source of V, J and clone size, and D and trimming were worked out from the DNA. There are about 250,000 clones in the sample; roughly 80% occur only once, and 5% to 8% lies in the top ten. With V trimmed by 5 bases and J by 11 bases, 13 bases remained unmatched. The CDR3 is made up of 14 amino acids. Per the germline V gene, CDR1 is MNHEY and CDR2 is SMNVEV (reference sequence).

What was sequenced was peripheral blood. The origin of this receptor is a woman aged 60-75 years with active or convalescent COVID-19. J is TRBJ2-3 and V is TRBV27; TRBD2 aligns across 7 bases. DNA for the CDR3: TGTGCCAGCAGTCCGGGACTACTACGATACGGGCAGTATTTT. It yields the protein CASSPGLLRYGQYF.